A selection of T cell receptor beta chains follows, all from one sample in a study of CD4+ T cells in melanoma. Data came from immunoSEQ multiplex PCR; TCRdb stores just in-frame clones and leaves some out. The sample comprises around 130,000 clones, about 90% of which are singletons, and over 1.5% rests with the top ten. These receptors all stem from a human donor with melanoma. Each CDR3 is given with its conserved first and last residue. D genes are given only for firm matches. A clone size is listed for some rows: how often the clone was seen (once, few, many), or a class if it is expanded.

TRBV6-1,NA,NA,TRBJ2-1,CASGEAAYNEQFF,TGTGCCAGCGGAGAGGCAGCCTACAATGAGCAGTTCTTC
TRBV12-5,NA,NA,TRBJ1-1,CASGLAQGYMAEAFF,TGTGCTAGTGGTTTGGCCCAGGGGTACATGGCTGAAGCTTTCTTT
TRBV30,NA,TRBD1,TRBJ2-2,CARQGNTGELFF,TGTGCCCGACAGGGTAATACCGGGGAGCTGTTTTTT
TRBV18,once,TRBD2,TRBJ2-3,CASAIAGGTDTQYF,TGTGCCAGCGCAATAGCGGGGGGCACAGATACGCAGTATTTT
TRBV2,NA,NA,TRBJ1-5,CASSDGDWIRGPAQPQHF,TGTGCCAGCAGTGATGGAGATTGGATCAGGGGTCCGGCTCAGCCCCAGCATTTT
TRBV7-2,NA,NA,TRBJ2-5,CASSSPEAGTQYF,TGTGCCAGCAGCTCGCCGGAGGCGGGGACCCAGTACTTC
TRBV7-2,NA,NA,TRBJ2-7,CASSLEIGREQYF,TGTGCCAGCAGCTTAGAGATCGGGCGCGAGCAGTACTTC
TRBV6-4,NA,NA,TRBJ2-1,CASSAQGGGYNEQFF,TGTGCCAGCAGTGCCCAGGGTGGGGGTTACAATGAGCAGTTCTTC
TRBV2,once,NA,TRBJ2-7,CASSDETVSYEQYF,TGTGCCAGCAGTGACGAGACAGTATCCTACGAGCAGTACTTC
TRBV21-1,NA,NA,TRBJ2-7,CASSKVREEQYF,TGTGCCAGCAGCAAAGTAAGGGAGGAGCAGTACTTC
TRBV27,NA,NA,TRBJ2-7,CASSFRGGESYEQYF,TGTGCCAGCAGTTTCAGGGGCGGGGAATCCTACGAGCAGTACTTC
TRBV7-7,NA,NA,TRBJ2-1,CASSLRWGADNEQFF,TGTGCCAGCAGCTTAAGGTGGGGGGCAGACAATGAGCAGTTCTTC
TRBV7-6,NA,TRBD2,TRBJ2-1,CASSFGGGASQQFF,TGTGCCAGCAGCTTTGGCGGGGGGGCATCTCAGCAGTTCTTC
TRBV30,NA,TRBD1,TRBJ2-3,CACHRGAPDTQYF,TGTGCCTGCCACAGGGGCGCCCCAGATACGCAGTATTTT
TRBV7-7,NA,NA,TRBJ2-1,CASSSGTYNEQFF,TGTGCTAGCAGCTCCGGGACTTACAATGAGCAGTTCTTC
TRBV7-9,once,TRBD2,TRBJ2-3,CASRHGPGGGADTQYF,TGTGCCAGCAGACACGGCCCCGGCGGGGGGGCAGATACGCAGTATTTT
TRBV18,NA,TRBD1,TRBJ2-5,CASSDRGGETQYF,TGTGCCAGCTCCGACAGGGGTGGAGAGACCCAGTACTTC
TRBV5-4,NA,NA,TRBJ2-2,CASSLRQATGELFF,TGTGCCAGCAGCTTGAGGCAGGCTACCGGGGAGCTGTTTTTT
TRBV18,NA,TRBD2,TRBJ2-7,CASSSVAGGHEQYF,TGTGCCAGCTCATCAGTAGCGGGGGGGCACGAGCAGTACTTC
TRBV7-7,few,TRBD2,TRBJ2-5,CASSLAGTRGETQYF,TGTGCCAGCAGCTTAGCCGGGACTAGGGGCGAGACCCAGTACTTC
TRBV7-3,NA,TRBD2,TRBJ2-1,CASRPSGGSYNEQFF,TGTGCCAGCAGACCTAGCGGGGGTTCTTACAATGAGCAGTTCTTC
TRBV25-1,NA,NA,TRBJ2-3,CASSGDADTQYF,TGTGCCAGCAGCGGGGACGCAGATACGCAGTATTTT